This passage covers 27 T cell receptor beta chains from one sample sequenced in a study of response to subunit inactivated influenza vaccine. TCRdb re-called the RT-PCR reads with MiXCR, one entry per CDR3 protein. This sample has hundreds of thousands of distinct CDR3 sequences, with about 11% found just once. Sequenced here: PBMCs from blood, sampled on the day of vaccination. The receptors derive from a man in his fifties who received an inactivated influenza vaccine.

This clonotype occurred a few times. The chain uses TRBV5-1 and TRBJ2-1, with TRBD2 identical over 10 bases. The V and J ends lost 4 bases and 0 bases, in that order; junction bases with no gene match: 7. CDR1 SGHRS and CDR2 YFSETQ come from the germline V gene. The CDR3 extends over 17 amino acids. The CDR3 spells CASSRISGRSSYNEQFF. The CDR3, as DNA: TGCGCCAGCAGCCGGATTAGCGGGAGGAGCTCCTACAATGAGCAGTTCTTC.

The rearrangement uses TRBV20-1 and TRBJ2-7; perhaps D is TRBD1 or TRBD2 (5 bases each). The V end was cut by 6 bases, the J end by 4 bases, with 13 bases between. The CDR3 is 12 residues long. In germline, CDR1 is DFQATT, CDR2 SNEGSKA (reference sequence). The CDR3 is CSATRDLYEQYF. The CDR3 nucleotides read TGCAGTGCCACCCGGGACCTTTACGAGCAGTACTTC.

The CDR3 nucleotides are TGCAGCGTTGCCCCCAATAGCGGGGGGGAACCAGATACGCAGTATTTT. It encodes CSVAPNSGGEPDTQYF. V is TRBV29-1 and J is TRBJ2-3; TRBD2 matches at 11 bases. CDR3 length: 16 amino acids. Trimming took 4 bases from V and 4 from J; bases not matched to a gene: 10. CDR1 and CDR2 from the germline V gene are SQVTM and ANQGSEA.

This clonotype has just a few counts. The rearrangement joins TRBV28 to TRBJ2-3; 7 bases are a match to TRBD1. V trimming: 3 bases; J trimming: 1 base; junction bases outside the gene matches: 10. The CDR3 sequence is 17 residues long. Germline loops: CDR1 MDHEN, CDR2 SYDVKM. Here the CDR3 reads CASSFLEQGSGTDTQYF. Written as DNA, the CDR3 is TGTGCCAGCAGTTTCCTAGAACAGGGGTCCGGCACAGATACGCAGTATTTT.

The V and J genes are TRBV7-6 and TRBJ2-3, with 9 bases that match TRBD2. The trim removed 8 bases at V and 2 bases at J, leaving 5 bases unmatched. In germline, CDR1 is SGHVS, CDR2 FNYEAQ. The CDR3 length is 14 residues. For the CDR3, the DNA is TGTGCCAGCGCGACTAGCGGCCACACAGATACGCAGTATTTT. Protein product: CASATSGHTDTQYF.

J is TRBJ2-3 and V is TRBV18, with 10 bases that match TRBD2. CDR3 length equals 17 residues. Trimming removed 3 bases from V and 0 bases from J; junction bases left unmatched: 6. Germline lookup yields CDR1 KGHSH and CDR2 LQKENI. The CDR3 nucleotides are TGTGCCAGCTCACCTATAGGGACTAGCGTGAGCACAGATACGCAGTATTTT. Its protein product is CASSPIGTSVSTDTQYF.

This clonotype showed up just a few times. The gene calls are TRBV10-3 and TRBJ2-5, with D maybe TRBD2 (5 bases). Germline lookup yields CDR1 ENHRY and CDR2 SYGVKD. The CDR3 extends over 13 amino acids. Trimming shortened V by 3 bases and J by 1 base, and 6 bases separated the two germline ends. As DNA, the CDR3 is TGTGCCATCAGTGAAGGGAGCCAAGAGACCCAGTACTTC. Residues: CAISEGSQETQYF.

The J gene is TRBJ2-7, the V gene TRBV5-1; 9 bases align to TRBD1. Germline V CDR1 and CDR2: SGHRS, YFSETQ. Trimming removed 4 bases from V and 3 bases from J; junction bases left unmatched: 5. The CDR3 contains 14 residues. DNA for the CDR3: TGCGCCAGCAGCCCAGGGGACAGGGTCTACGAGCAGTACTTC. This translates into CASSPGDRVYEQYF.

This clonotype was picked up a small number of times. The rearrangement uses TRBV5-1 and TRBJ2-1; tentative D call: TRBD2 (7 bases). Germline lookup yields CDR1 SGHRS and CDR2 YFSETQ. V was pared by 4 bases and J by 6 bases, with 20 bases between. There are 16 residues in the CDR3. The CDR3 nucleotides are TGCGCCAGCAGCGGGGGGGGCGGTGAAAGGTTCAATGAGCAGTTCTTC. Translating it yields CASSGGGGERFNEQFF. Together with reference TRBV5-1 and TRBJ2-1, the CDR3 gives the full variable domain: KAGVTQTPRYLIKTRGQQVTLSCSPISGHRSVSWYQQTPGQGLQFLFEYFSETQRNKGNFPGRFSGRQFSNSRSEMNVSTLELGDSALYLCASSGGGGERFNEQFFGPGTRLTVL.

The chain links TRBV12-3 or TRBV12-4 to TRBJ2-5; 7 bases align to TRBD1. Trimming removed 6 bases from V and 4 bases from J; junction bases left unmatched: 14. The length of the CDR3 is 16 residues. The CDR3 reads CASSFSTGTVRETQYF. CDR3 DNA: TGTGCCAGCAGCTTCTCCACCGGGACAGTAAGAGAGACCCAGTACTTC.

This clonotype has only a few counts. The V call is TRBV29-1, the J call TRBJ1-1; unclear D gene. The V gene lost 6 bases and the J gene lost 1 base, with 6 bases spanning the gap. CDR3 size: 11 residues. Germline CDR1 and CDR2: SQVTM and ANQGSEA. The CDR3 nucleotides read TGCAGCGTGGATAAGAACACTGAAGCTTTCTTT. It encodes CSVDKNTEAFF.

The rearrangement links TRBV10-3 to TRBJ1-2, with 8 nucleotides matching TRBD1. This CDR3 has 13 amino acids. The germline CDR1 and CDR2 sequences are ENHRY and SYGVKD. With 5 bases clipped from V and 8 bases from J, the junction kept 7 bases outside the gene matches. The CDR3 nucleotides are TGTGCCATCAGTCACGGACAGGGAACAGGCTACACCTTC. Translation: CAISHGQGTGYTF.

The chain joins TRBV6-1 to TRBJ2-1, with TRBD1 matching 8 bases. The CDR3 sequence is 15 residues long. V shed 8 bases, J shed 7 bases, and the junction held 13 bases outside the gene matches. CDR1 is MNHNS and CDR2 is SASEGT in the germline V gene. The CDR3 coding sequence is TGTGCCAGCGAGACAGGACAGGGTTGGGGGAATGAGCAGTTCTTC. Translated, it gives CASETGQGWGNEQFF.

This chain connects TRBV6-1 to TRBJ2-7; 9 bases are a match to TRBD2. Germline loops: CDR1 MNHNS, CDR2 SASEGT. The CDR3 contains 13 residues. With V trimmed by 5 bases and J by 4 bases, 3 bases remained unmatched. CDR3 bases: TGTGCCAGCAGTCGGAGCGGGAGGTACGAGCAGTACTTC. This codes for CASSRSGRYEQYF.

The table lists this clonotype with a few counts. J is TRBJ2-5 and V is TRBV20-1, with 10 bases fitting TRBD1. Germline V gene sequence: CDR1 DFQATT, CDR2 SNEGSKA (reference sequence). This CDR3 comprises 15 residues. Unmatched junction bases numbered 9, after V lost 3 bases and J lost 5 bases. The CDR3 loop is CSARNPTGGWETQYF. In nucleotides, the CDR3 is TGCAGTGCTAGGAACCCGACAGGGGGCTGGGAGACCCAGTACTTC.

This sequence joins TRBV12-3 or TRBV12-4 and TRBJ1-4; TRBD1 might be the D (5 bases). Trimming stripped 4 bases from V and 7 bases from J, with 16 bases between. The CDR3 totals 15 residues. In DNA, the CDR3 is TGTGCCAGCAGTTCCAAATATTCGGGGGGTGAAAAACTGTTTTTT. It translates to CASSSKYSGGEKLFF.

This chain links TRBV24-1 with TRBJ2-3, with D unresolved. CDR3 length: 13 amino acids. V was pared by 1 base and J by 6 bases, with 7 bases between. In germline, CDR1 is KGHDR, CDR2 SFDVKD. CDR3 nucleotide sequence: TGTGCCACCAGTGATTTTAGGGTGGATACGCAGTATTTT. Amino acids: CATSDFRVDTQYF.

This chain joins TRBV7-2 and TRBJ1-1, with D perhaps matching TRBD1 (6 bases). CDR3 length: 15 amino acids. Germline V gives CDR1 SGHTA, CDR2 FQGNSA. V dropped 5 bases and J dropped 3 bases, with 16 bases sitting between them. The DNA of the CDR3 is TGTGCCAGCAGCCCTACAGGGAGGGCGCACACTGAAGCTTTCTTT. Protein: CASSPTGRAHTEAFF.

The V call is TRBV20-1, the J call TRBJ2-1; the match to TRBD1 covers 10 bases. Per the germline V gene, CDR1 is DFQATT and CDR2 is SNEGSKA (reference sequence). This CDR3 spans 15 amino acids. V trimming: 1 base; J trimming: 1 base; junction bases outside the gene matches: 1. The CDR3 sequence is CSARGTGGSYNEQFF. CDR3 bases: TGCAGTGCTAGAGGGACAGGGGGGTCCTACAATGAGCAGTTCTTC.

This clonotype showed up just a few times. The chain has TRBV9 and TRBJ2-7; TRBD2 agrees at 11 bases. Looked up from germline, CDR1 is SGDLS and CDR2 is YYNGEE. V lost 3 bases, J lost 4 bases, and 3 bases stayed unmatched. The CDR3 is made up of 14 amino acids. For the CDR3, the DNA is TGTGCCAGCAGCGCCGGGACTAGCGGTTACGAGCAGTACTTC. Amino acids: CASSAGTSGYEQYF. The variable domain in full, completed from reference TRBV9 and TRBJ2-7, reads DSGVTQTPKHLITATGQRVTLRCSPRSGDLSVYWYQQSLDQGLQFLIQYYNGEERAKGNILERFSAQQFPDLHSELNLSSLELGDSALYFCASSAGTSGYEQYFGPGTRLTVT.

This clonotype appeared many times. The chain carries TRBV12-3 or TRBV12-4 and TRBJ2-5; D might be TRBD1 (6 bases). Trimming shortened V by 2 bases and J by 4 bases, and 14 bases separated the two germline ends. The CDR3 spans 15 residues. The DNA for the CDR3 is TGTGCCAGCAGTTTACGAAACAGGGTTGGAGAGACCCAGTACTTC. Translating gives CASSLRNRVGETQYF.

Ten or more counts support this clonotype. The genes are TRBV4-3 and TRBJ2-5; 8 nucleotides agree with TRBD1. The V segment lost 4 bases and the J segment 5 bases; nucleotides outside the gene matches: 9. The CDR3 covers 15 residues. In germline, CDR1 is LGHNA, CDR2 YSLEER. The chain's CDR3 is CASSRQMTGEETQYF. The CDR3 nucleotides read TGCGCCAGCAGCCGCCAAATGACAGGGGAGGAGACCCAGTACTTC.

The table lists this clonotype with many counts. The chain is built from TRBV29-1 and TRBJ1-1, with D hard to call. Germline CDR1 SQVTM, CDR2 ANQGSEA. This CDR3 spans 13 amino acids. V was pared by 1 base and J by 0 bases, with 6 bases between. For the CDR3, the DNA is TGCAGCGTTGAAGGACGGATGAACACTGAAGCTTTCTTT. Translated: CSVEGRMNTEAFF.

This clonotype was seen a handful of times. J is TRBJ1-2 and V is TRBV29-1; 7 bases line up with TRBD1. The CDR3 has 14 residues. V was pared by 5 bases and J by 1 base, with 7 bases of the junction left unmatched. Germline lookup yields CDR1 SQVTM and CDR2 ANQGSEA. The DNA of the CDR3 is TGCAGCGTTCTCCGACAGGGTCTTAACTATGGCTACACCTTC. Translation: CSVLRQGLNYGYTF.

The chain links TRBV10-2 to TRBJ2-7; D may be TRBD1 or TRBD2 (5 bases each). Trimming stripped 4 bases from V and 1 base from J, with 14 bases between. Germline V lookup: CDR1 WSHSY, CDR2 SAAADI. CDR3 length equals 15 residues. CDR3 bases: TGCGCCAGCAGTGCACGGGACGGAACGTCCTACGAGCAGTACTTC. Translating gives CASSARDGTSYEQYF.

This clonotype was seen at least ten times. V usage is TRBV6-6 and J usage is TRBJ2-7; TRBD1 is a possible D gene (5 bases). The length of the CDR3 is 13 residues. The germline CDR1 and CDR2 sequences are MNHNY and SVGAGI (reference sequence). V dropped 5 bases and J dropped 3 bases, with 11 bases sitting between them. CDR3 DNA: TGTGCCAGCAGTACCCCGACAGACTACGAGCAGTACTTC. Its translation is CASSTPTDYEQYF.

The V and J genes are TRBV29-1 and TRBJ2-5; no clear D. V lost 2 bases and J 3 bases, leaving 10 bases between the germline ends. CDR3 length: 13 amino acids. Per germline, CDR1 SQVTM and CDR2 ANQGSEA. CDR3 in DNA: TGCAGCGTTGAACATAATAGAAAAGAGACCCAGTACTTC. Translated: CSVEHNRKETQYF.